Shown below are 29 T cell receptor beta chains from a single sample sequenced in a study of molecular identifiers for immune sequencing clone quantification (dated by TCRdb to 2016 to 2019). Libraries were prepared through PCR. Sequencer: Illumina HiSeq 4000. Through fastp at Q25 and MiXCR, TCRdb rebuilt clones from the public reads, retaining in-frame beta chains. Identical CDR3 protein sequences are pooled into one entry, listed with their most common genes and DNA. The sample profile shows about 510,000 distinct CDR3 sequences; 20% to 25% of them were found once. Clones ranked in the top ten supply about 0.78% of the sample. Sequences were obtained from naive CD8+ T cells from blood, with Jurkat cell RNA spiked in. In light of the paper, this sample's cell subset or site label describes: FACS-sorted CD8+CD4-CCR7+CD45RA+ naive T cells. The receptors were sampled from a human donor in good health. Some libraries in this study had Jurkat cell RNA spiked in.

This clonotype appeared a few times. This sequence joins TRBV7-9 and TRBJ2-3; TRBD2 aligns across 12 bases. With 0 bases clipped from V and 0 bases from J, the junction kept 13 bases outside the gene matches. CDR3 length: 21 residues. The V gene's germline CDR1 is SEHNR and CDR2 FQNEAQ (reference sequence). The CDR3 DNA reads TGTGCCAGCAGCTTAGCTGGTCGGACGTCTAGCGGGGGGGCTAGCACAGATACGCAGTATTTT. Protein product: CASSLAGRTSSGGASTDTQYF.

This clonotype was counted a few times. The chain carries TRBV4-3 and TRBJ1-1, with 9 bases identical to TRBD1. V shed 3 bases and J 3 bases; nucleotides not matched to a gene: 11. The CDR3 has 17 amino acids. Germline-derived CDR1 and CDR2 are LGHNA and YSLEER. The CDR3 loop reads CASSQDRGLPVDTEAFF. The CDR3 DNA follows: TGCGCCAGCAGCCAGGACAGGGGCCTCCCTGTTGACACTGAAGCTTTCTTT.

This clonotype came up many times. This chain joins TRBV11-2 and TRBJ1-1; D possibly corresponds to TRBD1 (5 bases). The CDR3 totals 13 residues. Germline CDR1 SGHAT, CDR2 FQNNGV. V was trimmed by 4 bases and J by 7 bases, leaving 13 bases between them. The CDR3 DNA is TGTGCCAGCAGCTACAGGAATGGGATTGAAGCTTTCTTT. It codes for CASSYRNGIEAFF.

The sample holds many counts of this clonotype. V gene TRBV2 combines with J gene TRBJ2-7, with unresolved D. This CDR3 spans 14 amino acids. V lost 5 bases and J 0 bases, leaving 11 bases between the germline ends. CDR1 is SNHLY, CDR2 FYNNEI, per germline. CDR3 region: CASSNGSASYEQYF. Here the CDR3 DNA reads TGTGCCAGCAGTAACGGCTCGGCCTCCTACGAGCAGTACTTC.

This clonotype was found a few times. This rearrangement joins TRBV12-5 to TRBJ2-7; D uncertain. Germline assignment: CDR1 LGHNT and CDR2 FRNRAP. V shed 3 bases and J shed 2 bases, with 8 bases lying between them. This CDR3 is 13 amino acids long. The CDR3 DNA follows: TGTGCTAGTGGTTTACATCGAACCTACGAGCAGTACTTC. Protein product: CASGLHRTYEQYF.

This sequence joins TRBV10-3 and TRBJ2-3; the D is unclear. The CDR3 extends over 13 amino acids. Per germline, CDR1 ENHRY and CDR2 SYGVKD. V was cut by 3 bases and J by 6 bases, with 10 bases left in between. The CDR3 DNA follows: TGTGCCATCAGTGAATTGGGCCGGGATACGCAGTATTTT. This encodes CAISELGRDTQYF.

Concerning this clonotype: Germline is not matched at one junction end, which may reflect a read error. The chain recombines TRBV12-5 with TRBJ2-5, with 12 bases that match TRBD1. This CDR3 is built from 17 residues. Germline loops: CDR1 LGHNT, CDR2 FRNRAP. The CDR3, as DNA: TGTGCTCGTGGTCTCCGCGGGACAGGGGGCTTCCAAGAGACCCAGTACTTC. This gives the protein CARGLRGTGGFQETQYF.

This chain connects TRBV6-2 or TRBV6-3 to TRBJ2-7, with 13 bases aligning to TRBD2. With 2 bases clipped from V and 3 bases from J, the junction kept 4 bases outside the gene matches. There are 16 residues in the CDR3. Germline CDR1 MNHEY, CDR2 SVGEGT. As DNA, the CDR3 is TGTGCCAGCAGTTACGGACTAGCGGGAGAGGTCTACGAGCAGTACTTC. Protein sequence: CASSYGLAGEVYEQYF.

Details on this clonotype: A much larger clone sits a single nucleotide away, making a read error possible. Because the CDR3 is missing its conserved closing phenylalanine or tryptophan, this is likely a read error. This chain links TRBV7-2 with TRBJ2-7; weak D call: TRBD1 (5 bases). Per the germline V gene, CDR1 is SGHTA and CDR2 is FQGNSA. The CDR3 runs 14 residues. V lost 2 bases and J 3 bases, leaving 11 bases between the germline ends. For the CDR3, the DNA is TGTGCCAGCAGCTTACTCGCAGGGTACTACGAGCAGTACCTC. This encodes CASSLLAGYYEQYL.

This clonotype was found a few times. The chain joins TRBV19 to TRBJ2-1, with TRBD2 identical over 8 bases. Trimming took 4 bases from V and 8 from J; bases not matched to a gene: 4. The germline CDR1 and CDR2 sequences are LNHDA and SQIVND (reference sequence). The CDR3 extends over 13 amino acids. CDR3 region: CASSTLAGDEQFF. CDR3 nucleotide sequence: TGTGCCAGTAGTACGCTAGCGGGTGATGAGCAGTTCTTC.

This chain connects TRBV5-1 to TRBJ2-5; 14 bases agree with TRBD2. CDR3 size: 16 residues. V lost 4 bases to trimming and J lost 5 bases; unmatched junction nucleotides: 7. The germline gives CDR1 SGHRS, CDR2 YFSETQ. The CDR3 sequence: CASSGSGTSGSETQYF. The DNA of the CDR3 is TGCGCCAGCAGCGGGTCCGGGACTAGCGGGAGTGAGACCCAGTACTTC.

Points on this clonotype: A much larger clonotype is one base distant, so this may be a read error. A read error is likely, as this CDR3 ends without the conserved phenylalanine or tryptophan. The genes are TRBV28 and TRBJ2-5; no clear D gene. This CDR3 comprises 11 residues. Germline V lookup: CDR1 MDHEN, CDR2 SYDVKM. Trimming took 7 bases from V and 4 from J, leaving 7 bases between them. CDR3 sequence (DNA): TGTGCCAGCATAAATGGAGAGACCCAGTACCTC. Translation: CASINGETQYL.

As regards this clonotype: A read error is possible here, since a much larger clone lies one base away. The chain is built from TRBV19 and TRBJ1-5; D unclear. The DNA end favors TRBJ2-3, so the J call may be wrong. Germline lookup yields CDR1 LNHDA and CDR2 SQIVND (reference sequence). The CDR3 is 14 residues long. The CDR3 loop reads CASSTTQYGQPQYF. In DNA, the CDR3 is TGTGCCAGTAGTACGACCCAGTATGGTCAGCCCCAGTATTTT.

The table lists this clonotype with a few counts. V is TRBV27 and J is TRBJ2-1; 9 positions match TRBD1. Germline V gene lookup returns CDR1 MNHEY and CDR2 SMNVEV (reference sequence). The J segment lost 10 bases and the V segment lost 4 bases, leaving 8 bases of the junction unmatched. CDR3 size: 14 residues. The CDR3 is CASSWTGEVAEQFF. In DNA form, the CDR3 reads TGTGCCAGCAGTTGGACAGGGGAGGTCGCGGAGCAGTTCTTC.

This clonotype was detected a few times. J is TRBJ2-3 and V is TRBV4-1, with no clear D. The V and J ends lost 3 bases and 1 base respectively, with 14 bases between them. The CDR3 covers 16 residues. CDR1 and CDR2 from the germline V gene are MGHRA and YSYEKL. Here the CDR3 DNA reads TGCGCCAGCAGCCACAGCCCTCCCCCTGGCACAGATACGCAGTATTTT. Its protein is CASSHSPPPGTDTQYF.

This clonotype has only a few counts. The chain employs TRBV20-1 and TRBJ2-5; D unresolved. The CDR3 is 15 residues long. V was trimmed by 3 bases and J by 5 bases, leaving 19 bases between them. CDR1 and CDR2 from the germline V gene are DFQATT and SNEGSKA (reference sequence). The chain's CDR3 is CSARVETIPGETQYF. DNA for the CDR3: TGCAGTGCTAGGGTAGAGACCATCCCCGGGGAGACCCAGTACTTC.

The chain is built from TRBV19 and TRBJ2-3, with a weak D call TRBD1 (5 bases). The J call may be incorrect, as the DNA end agrees better with TRBJ1-5. The CDR3 runs to 12 residues. The V gene's germline CDR1 is LNHDA and CDR2 SQIVND (reference sequence). The CDR3 region has the DNA TGTGCCAGTAGTATTCCGGGGCAGTCGCAGCATTTT. This sequence encodes CASSIPGQSQHF.

The chain uses TRBV12-3 or TRBV12-4 and TRBJ1-2; 7 positions match TRBD1. The CDR3 sequence is 11 residues long. J gave up 6 bases and V 6 bases, and 1 base lay outside the gene matches. CDR3 sequence (DNA): TGTGCCAGCAGCACAGGGGATGGCTACACCTTC. The encoded protein is CASSTGDGYTF.

This clonotype has ten or more counts. The chain uses TRBV9 and TRBJ1-1; 7 bases line up with TRBD1. V trimming: 1 base; J trimming: 1 base; junction bases outside the gene matches: 4. The CDR3 extends over 15 amino acids. Germline CDR1 SGDLS, CDR2 YYNGEE. CDR3 DNA: TGTGCCAGCAGCGTAAAAGGACAGGAGAACACTGAAGCTTTCTTT. Residues: CASSVKGQENTEAFF.

This clonotype was found a few times. The chain is built from TRBV20-1 and TRBJ2-7; possibly TRBD2 for D (6 bases). Germline V CDR1 and CDR2: DFQATT, SNEGSKA (reference sequence). The length of the CDR3 is 15 residues. Trimming left V 0 bases short and J 4 bases short, with 16 bases between. CDR3 sequence reads: CSARDIGGSGYEQYF. DNA of the CDR3: TGCAGTGCTAGAGACATCGGGGGTTCCGGGTACGAGCAGTACTTC.

The gene calls are TRBV27 and TRBJ2-7, with TRBD2 identical over 8 bases. The CDR3 sequence is 13 residues long. Germline V gene lookup returns CDR1 MNHEY and CDR2 SMNVEV (reference sequence). V lost 4 bases, J lost 4 bases, and 3 bases stayed unmatched. CDR3 region: CASSSASGYEQYF. The CDR3 bases are TGTGCCAGCAGTTCGGCTAGCGGGTACGAGCAGTACTTC.

This clonotype was detected many times. CDR3 sequence reads: CASSYSPGTGLGFGPETQYF. The CDR3 DNA reads as TGTGCCAGCAGTTACTCACCCGGGACAGGGTTGGGATTCGGACCGGAGACCCAGTACTTC. The V and J genes are TRBV6-6 and TRBJ2-5; 9 bases map to TRBD1. Germline assignment: CDR1 MNHNY and CDR2 SVGAGI (reference sequence). V trimming: 0 bases; J trimming: 5 bases; junction bases outside the gene matches: 19. This CDR3 has 20 amino acids.

The genes are TRBV5-6 and TRBJ2-1; D tentatively reads TRBD1 or TRBD2 (6 bases each). CDR1 is SGHDT and CDR2 is YYEEEE in the germline V gene. V was cut by 2 bases and J by 1 base, with 13 bases left in between. This CDR3 is 16 amino acids long. CDR3 coding DNA: TGTGCCAGCAGCTTCTCAGGGGAGGTATCCTACAATGAGCAGTTCTTC. Protein: CASSFSGEVSYNEQFF.

Ten or more counts support this clonotype. The chain has TRBV20-1 and TRBJ2-2; 15 bases agree with TRBD2. Trimming removed 6 bases from V and 2 bases from J; junction bases left unmatched: 7. Germline CDR1 is DFQATT and CDR2 is SNEGSKA (reference sequence). This CDR3 region has 17 residues. For the CDR3, the DNA is TGCAGTGCCGCGGGACTAGCGGGAGGAATTAACACCGGGGAGCTGTTTTTT. Protein sequence: CSAAGLAGGINTGELFF.

At least ten counts were recorded for this clonotype. J is TRBJ2-2 and V is TRBV7-2, with 12 nucleotides matching TRBD2. The CDR3 spans 18 residues. V gave up 0 bases and J gave up 0 bases; unmatched junction bases: 2. Looked up from germline, CDR1 is SGHTA and CDR2 is FQGNSA. CDR3 amino acids: CASSLALAGGPNTGELFF. CDR3 DNA: TGTGCCAGCAGCTTAGCGCTAGCGGGAGGGCCGAACACCGGGGAGCTGTTTTTT.

This clonotype was counted between two and nine times. With a much larger clone just one base away, this may be a read error. The rearrangement uses TRBV9 and TRBJ1-1; 7 bases are shared with TRBD1. Germline CDR1 SGDLS, CDR2 YYNGEE. This CDR3 has 14 amino acids. In nucleotides, the CDR3 is TGTACCAGCAGCACACAGGGGCTGAACACTGAAGCTTTCTTT. Encoded protein: CTSSTQGLNTEAFF.

This clonotype was recorded at least ten times. The rearrangement links TRBV14 to TRBJ2-5; tentative D call: TRBD2 (7 bases). V lost 4 bases and J lost 2, with 17 bases in between. CDR1 and CDR2 (germline): SGHDN, FVKESK. The CDR3 is 16 residues long. CDR3 loop: CASSLSGGAPQETQYF. CDR3 in DNA: TGTGCCAGCAGCCTTTCGGGGGGCGCCCCTCAAGAGACCCAGTACTTC.

Notes on this clonotype: Possible read error: a much larger clone is one base away. The chain has TRBV9 and TRBJ1-2; a possible D gene is TRBD1 (6 bases). With 3 bases removed from V and 5 bases from J, the gap between germline ends came to 26 bases. The germline V gene has CDR1 SGDLS and CDR2 YYNGEE. The CDR3 extends over 18 amino acids. The CDR3 region is CASSAFPSCGQMRYGYTF. The CDR3 nucleotides are TGTGCCAGCAGCGCATTCCCTTCCTGCGGACAGATGAGGTATGGCTACACCTTC.

To note about this clonotype: A read error may be the cause here, since a much bigger clone is one base away. V usage is TRBV7-2 and J usage is TRBJ2-7, with D perhaps matching TRBD2 (7 bases). Germline CDR1 and CDR2: SGHTA and FQGNSA. This CDR3 has 14 residues. The chain's CDR3 is CASSLDAGAYGQYF. The CDR3 DNA sequence: TGTGCCAGCAGCTTAGATGCGGGGGCCTACGGGCAGTACTTC.